Listed below are T cell receptor beta chains from one sample, sequenced in a study of cytomegalovirus exposure and HLA in healthy donors. Sequencing was performed with immunoSEQ multiplex PCR; in TCRdb, only in-frame clones are kept and a portion is missing. Here the sample spans about 170,000 clones, roughly 85% being singletons. Sequencing was performed on PBMCs. These receptors all come from a man younger than 40 in good health and CMV-seropositive. CDR3s include the opening cysteine and the closing phenylalanine or tryptophan. The order of the fields is D gene, J gene, V gene, clone size, CDR3 DNA, CDR3 protein. D genes are given only for firm matches. Rows give clone size only sometimes, using once, few, many, or a class for an expanded clone.

d_gene: TRBD1; j_gene: TRBJ2-5; v_gene: TRBV6-5; abundance: .; CDR3nt: TGTGCCAGCAGTCCGGACAGGGGGCGTAGGGAGACCCAGTACTTC; CDR3aa: CASSPDRGRRETQYF
d_gene: TRBD1; j_gene: TRBJ1-1; v_gene: TRBV7-6; abundance: .; CDR3nt: TGTGCCAGCAGCTTATCGACAGGGGGGTACACTGAAGCTTTCTTT; CDR3aa: CASSLSTGGYTEAFF
d_gene: TRBD1; j_gene: TRBJ1-3; v_gene: TRBV5-8; abundance: few; CDR3nt: TGTGCCAGCAGCTCGGGACAGGGGACCCCCTCTGGAAACACCATATATTTT; CDR3aa: CASSSGQGTPSGNTIYF
d_gene: TRBD1; j_gene: TRBJ1-5; v_gene: TRBV2; abundance: .; CDR3nt: TGTGCCAGCAGTGAAAGGCGACAGGGGTGGCAGCCCCAGCATTTT; CDR3aa: CASSERRQGWQPQHF
d_gene: .; j_gene: TRBJ2-3; v_gene: TRBV11-2; abundance: .; CDR3nt: TGTGCCAGCAGCGCCGACAGGAGTTTCACAGATACGCAGTATTTT; CDR3aa: CASSADRSFTDTQYF
d_gene: TRBD2; j_gene: TRBJ2-3; v_gene: TRBV27; abundance: .; CDR3nt: TGTGCCAGCGGGACTAGCGGCCTCACAGATACGCAGTATTTT; CDR3aa: CASGTSGLTDTQYF
d_gene: TRBD1; j_gene: TRBJ1-2; v_gene: TRBV6-1; abundance: .; CDR3nt: TGTGCCAGCAGTGGAACAGGGGCGCTCGCCGCTAACTATGGCTACACCTTC; CDR3aa: CASSGTGALAANYGYTF
d_gene: TRBD1; j_gene: TRBJ1-5; v_gene: TRBV19; abundance: .; CDR3nt: TGTGCCAGTACACCTTATTTACAGGGGGATAGCAATCAGCCCCAGCATTTT; CDR3aa: CASTPYLQGDSNQPQHF
d_gene: .; j_gene: TRBJ2-3; v_gene: TRBV4-3; abundance: .; CDR3nt: TGCGCCAGCAGCCAAGATGAGCGGACAGATACGCAGTATTTT; CDR3aa: CASSQDERTDTQYF
d_gene: .; j_gene: TRBJ1-4; v_gene: TRBV7-6; abundance: .; CDR3nt: TGTGCCAGCAGCTTAGCGGCGGGAGCGGTTGGGGCGGGAAAACTGTTTTTT; CDR3aa: CASSLAAGAVGAGKLFF
d_gene: .; j_gene: TRBJ1-1; v_gene: TRBV18; abundance: .; CDR3nt: TGTGCCAGCTCACCGTCAGGCACTGAAGCTTTCTTT; CDR3aa: CASSPSGTEAFF
d_gene: TRBD2; j_gene: TRBJ2-5; v_gene: TRBV29-1; abundance: .; CDR3nt: TGCAGCGTTGGGACTAGCGGAGGGGGTCGGGAGACCCAGTACTTC; CDR3aa: CSVGTSGGGRETQYF
d_gene: .; j_gene: TRBJ1-2; v_gene: TRBV7-8; abundance: .; CDR3nt: TGTGCCAGCAGCGCTGAGTCGCACTATGGCTACACCTTC; CDR3aa: CASSAESHYGYTF
d_gene: TRBD2; j_gene: TRBJ2-7; v_gene: TRBV6-5; abundance: .; CDR3nt: TGTGCCAGCAGGAAGCGGGAGGACGGGGGCGAGCAGTACTTC; CDR3aa: CASRKREDGGEQYF
d_gene: TRBD1; j_gene: TRBJ2-1; v_gene: TRBV5-1; abundance: .; CDR3nt: TGCGCCAGCAGCTCGGACAGGGGTTGGTCCTCCTACAATGAGCAGTTCTTC; CDR3aa: CASSSDRGWSSYNEQFF
d_gene: TRBD1; j_gene: TRBJ2-1; v_gene: TRBV9; abundance: .; CDR3nt: TGTGCCAGCAGCCCAGACGGACAGGGGATTTACAATGAGCAGTTCTTC; CDR3aa: CASSPDGQGIYNEQFF
d_gene: TRBD2; j_gene: TRBJ2-7; v_gene: TRBV29-1; abundance: .; CDR3nt: TGCAGCGTATTGCCAGAGGGAGCGGGAGTGTACGAGCAGTACTTC; CDR3aa: CSVLPEGAGVYEQYF
d_gene: .; j_gene: TRBJ2-5; v_gene: TRBV30; abundance: .; CDR3nt: TGTGCCTGGAGTGTACAGGGGACCCAGTACTTC; CDR3aa: CAWSVQGTQYF
d_gene: TRBD1; j_gene: TRBJ1-2; v_gene: TRBV19; abundance: .; CDR3nt: TGTGCCAGTAGTATAGGGGACAGCAACTATGGCTACACCTTC; CDR3aa: CASSIGDSNYGYTF
d_gene: TRBD2; j_gene: TRBJ2-1; v_gene: TRBV29-1; abundance: .; CDR3nt: TGCAGCGTTCGACTAGCTGGGCCCTACAATGAGCAGTTCTTC; CDR3aa: CSVRLAGPYNEQFF
d_gene: .; j_gene: TRBJ1-5; v_gene: TRBV5-8; abundance: .; CDR3nt: TGTGCCAGCAGCTTGGACGGTTATAGCAATCAGCCCCAGCATTTT; CDR3aa: CASSLDGYSNQPQHF
d_gene: TRBD1; j_gene: TRBJ1-1; v_gene: TRBV6-5; abundance: .; CDR3nt: TGTGCCAGCAGTAACCGGGACAGGACCACTGAAGCTTTCTTT; CDR3aa: CASSNRDRTTEAFF
d_gene: TRBD2; j_gene: TRBJ2-7; v_gene: TRBV27; abundance: .; CDR3nt: TGTGCCAGCAGTGAGGGACTAGCGGGAAGCTACGAGCAGTACTTC; CDR3aa: CASSEGLAGSYEQYF
d_gene: TRBD1; j_gene: TRBJ2-5; v_gene: TRBV29-1; abundance: .; CDR3nt: TGCAGCACCGGGACAGGGCAAGAGACCCAGTACTTC; CDR3aa: CSTGTGQETQYF
d_gene: TRBD1; j_gene: TRBJ1-1; v_gene: TRBV2; abundance: .; CDR3nt: TGTGCCAGCAGTGGAGGGAGAGGGACAGGGTTGGGAAACACTGAAGCTTTCTTT; CDR3aa: CASSGGRGTGLGNTEAFF
d_gene: TRBD1; j_gene: TRBJ2-2; v_gene: TRBV7-6; abundance: .; CDR3nt: TGTGCCAGCAGCTTGAGGACAGGGAAAACCGGGGAGCTGTTTTTT; CDR3aa: CASSLRTGKTGELFF
d_gene: TRBD1; j_gene: TRBJ2-3; v_gene: TRBV5-8; abundance: .; CDR3nt: TGTGCCAGCAGCCCACGGACAGGGGCAGATACGCAGTATTTT; CDR3aa: CASSPRTGADTQYF
d_gene: .; j_gene: TRBJ1-1; v_gene: TRBV7-3; abundance: once; CDR3nt: TGTGCCAGCAGCTTAATCGGTGGGGGGTCTAAAGCTTTCTTT; CDR3aa: CASSLIGGGSKAFF
d_gene: TRBD2; j_gene: TRBJ2-1; v_gene: TRBV7-9; abundance: .; CDR3nt: TGTGCCAGCAGCTCCGGACTAGCGGAGCAGTTCTTC; CDR3aa: CASSSGLAEQFF
d_gene: .; j_gene: TRBJ2-7; v_gene: TRBV7-8; abundance: .; CDR3nt: TGTGCCAGCAGCTTACAGGTCGGTTACGAGCAGTACTTC; CDR3aa: CASSLQVGYEQYF
d_gene: .; j_gene: TRBJ2-3; v_gene: TRBV6-5; abundance: few; CDR3nt: TGTGCCAGCACAGGAGATACGCAGTATTTT; CDR3aa: CASTGDTQYF
d_gene: TRBD2; j_gene: TRBJ2-7; v_gene: TRBV10-2; abundance: .; CDR3nt: TGCGCCAGCAGTGAGGCCGAGCGGGAGGGTCTATCCGAGCAGTACTTC; CDR3aa: CASSEAEREGLSEQYF
d_gene: .; j_gene: TRBJ1-1; v_gene: TRBV5-1; abundance: .; CDR3nt: TGCGCCAGCAGCTTGGCCCCAGGGGCGAACACTGAAGCTTTCTTT; CDR3aa: CASSLAPGANTEAFF
d_gene: TRBD1; j_gene: TRBJ1-6; v_gene: TRBV5-4; abundance: .; CDR3nt: TGTGCCAGCAGCTTGGGGACAGGGGGCGTATCACCCCTCCACTTT; CDR3aa: CASSLGTGGVSPLHF
d_gene: .; j_gene: TRBJ2-2; v_gene: TRBV29-1; abundance: .; CDR3nt: TGCAGCGTTTCTGAACAGGGTTTGGGCACCGGGGAGCTGTTTTTT; CDR3aa: CSVSEQGLGTGELFF
d_gene: .; j_gene: TRBJ2-3; v_gene: TRBV27; abundance: .; CDR3nt: TGTGCCAGCAGTCTCGGGACTTTATCGACGCAGTATTTT; CDR3aa: CASSLGTLSTQYF
d_gene: TRBD1; j_gene: TRBJ2-7; v_gene: TRBV6-5; abundance: .; CDR3nt: TGTGCCAGCAGTTACGACAGGGTCAGCCACGAGCAGTACTTC; CDR3aa: CASSYDRVSHEQYF
d_gene: TRBD2; j_gene: TRBJ2-2; v_gene: TRBV5-8; abundance: .; CDR3nt: TGTGCCAGCAGCAAACCGGGACTAGCGGGAGCCTTCTTT; CDR3aa: CASSKPGLAGAFF
d_gene: TRBD2; j_gene: TRBJ2-1; v_gene: TRBV7-2; abundance: .; CDR3nt: TGTGCCAGCAGCTTAGGCTCCGGGACTAGCGGCAATGAGCAGTTCTTC; CDR3aa: CASSLGSGTSGNEQFF
d_gene: TRBD1; j_gene: TRBJ2-5; v_gene: TRBV7-9; abundance: .; CDR3nt: TGTTCCAGCAGCTTAGAAGGACAGGGCCCGCTACAAGAGACCCAGTACTTC; CDR3aa: CSSSLEGQGPLQETQYF
d_gene: .; j_gene: TRBJ2-3; v_gene: TRBV7-9; abundance: few; CDR3nt: TGTGCCAGCAGCCGTCGGGGAACAGATACGCAGTATTTT; CDR3aa: CASSRRGTDTQYF
d_gene: TRBD2; j_gene: TRBJ2-1; v_gene: TRBV7-3; abundance: .; CDR3nt: TGTGCCAGCAGCACTTTAGCGGGAGGGTGGAATGAGCAGTTCTTC; CDR3aa: CASSTLAGGWNEQFF
d_gene: .; j_gene: TRBJ1-4; v_gene: TRBV25-1; abundance: .; CDR3nt: TGTGCCAGCAGTGTCCCCGGTCGGGGTGCTAATGAAAAACTGTTTTTT; CDR3aa: CASSVPGRGANEKLFF
d_gene: TRBD2; j_gene: TRBJ2-3; v_gene: TRBV29-1; abundance: .; CDR3nt: TGCAGCGCCGAGAGGGCGGGAGTTAGCACAGATACGCAGTATTTT; CDR3aa: CSAERAGVSTDTQYF
d_gene: .; j_gene: TRBJ1-1; v_gene: TRBV25-1; abundance: .; CDR3nt: TGTGCCAGCAGTGTCCTGGGGGGGCGGGGGAAAAACACTGAAGCTTTCTTT; CDR3aa: CASSVLGGRGKNTEAFF
d_gene: TRBD1; j_gene: TRBJ1-5; v_gene: TRBV7-9; abundance: .; CDR3nt: TGTTCCAGCAGCTTAGGTGACAGGGTTTATAGCAATCAGCCCCAGCATTTT; CDR3aa: CSSSLGDRVYSNQPQHF
d_gene: .; j_gene: TRBJ2-6; v_gene: TRBV29-1; abundance: .; CDR3nt: TGCAGCGTCCGACTGGGTGCCAACGTCCTGACTTTC; CDR3aa: CSVRLGANVLTF